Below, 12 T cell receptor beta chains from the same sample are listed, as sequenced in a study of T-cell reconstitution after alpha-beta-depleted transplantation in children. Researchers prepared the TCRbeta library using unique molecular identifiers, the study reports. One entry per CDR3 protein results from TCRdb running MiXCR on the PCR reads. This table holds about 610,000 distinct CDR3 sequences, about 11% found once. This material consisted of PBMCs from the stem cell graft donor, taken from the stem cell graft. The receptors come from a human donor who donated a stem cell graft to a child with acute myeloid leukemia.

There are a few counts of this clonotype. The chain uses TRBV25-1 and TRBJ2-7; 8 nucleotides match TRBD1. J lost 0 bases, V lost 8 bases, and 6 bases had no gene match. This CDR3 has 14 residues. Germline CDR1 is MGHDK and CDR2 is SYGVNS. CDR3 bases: TGTGCCAGCCAGGGACAGGAGAGCTCCTACGAGCAGTACTTC. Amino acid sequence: CASQGQESSYEQYF.

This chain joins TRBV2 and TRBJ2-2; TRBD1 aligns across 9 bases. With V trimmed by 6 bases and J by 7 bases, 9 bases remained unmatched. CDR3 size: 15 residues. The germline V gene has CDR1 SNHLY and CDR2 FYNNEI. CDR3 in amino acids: CASRPGTGFNGELFF. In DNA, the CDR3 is TGTGCCAGCAGACCCGGGACAGGGTTTAACGGGGAGCTGTTTTTT.

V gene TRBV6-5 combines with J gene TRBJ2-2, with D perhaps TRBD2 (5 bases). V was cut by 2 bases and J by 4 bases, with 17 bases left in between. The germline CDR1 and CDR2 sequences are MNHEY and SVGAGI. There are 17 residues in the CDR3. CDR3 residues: CASSYPTGVLRTGELFF. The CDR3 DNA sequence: TGTGCCAGCAGTTACCCGACCGGGGTCTTACGCACCGGGGAGCTGTTTTTT.

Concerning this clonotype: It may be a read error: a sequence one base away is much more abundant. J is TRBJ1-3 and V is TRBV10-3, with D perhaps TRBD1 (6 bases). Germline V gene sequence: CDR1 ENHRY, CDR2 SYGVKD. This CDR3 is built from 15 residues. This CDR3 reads CAVSAGTNSGNTIYF. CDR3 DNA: TGTGCCGTCAGTGCCGGGACAAACTCTGGAAACACCATATATTTT.

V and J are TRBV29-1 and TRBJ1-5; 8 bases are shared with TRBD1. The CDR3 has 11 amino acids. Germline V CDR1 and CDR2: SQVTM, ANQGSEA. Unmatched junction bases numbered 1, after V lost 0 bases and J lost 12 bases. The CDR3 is CSVEEGQGQHF. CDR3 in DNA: TGCAGCGTTGAAGAAGGACAGGGCCAGCATTTT.

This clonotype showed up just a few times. The CDR3, as DNA: TGTGCCAGTAGCCCCGGGACAGTAAACAATGAGCAGTTCTTC. It is translated as CASSPGTVNNEQFF. The chain links TRBV19 to TRBJ2-1; 7 nucleotides match TRBD1. Trimming at V came to 6 bases and at J to 5 bases, leaving 7 bases not matched to a gene. This CDR3 has 14 amino acids. Looked up from germline, CDR1 is LNHDA and CDR2 is SQIVND (reference sequence).

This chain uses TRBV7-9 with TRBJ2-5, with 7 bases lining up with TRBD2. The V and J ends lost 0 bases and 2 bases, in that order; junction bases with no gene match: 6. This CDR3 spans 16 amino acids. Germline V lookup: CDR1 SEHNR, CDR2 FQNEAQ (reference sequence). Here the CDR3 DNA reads TGTGCCAGCAGCTTAGCCTCGGGACTAAAGCAAGAGACCCAGTACTTC. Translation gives CASSLASGLKQETQYF.

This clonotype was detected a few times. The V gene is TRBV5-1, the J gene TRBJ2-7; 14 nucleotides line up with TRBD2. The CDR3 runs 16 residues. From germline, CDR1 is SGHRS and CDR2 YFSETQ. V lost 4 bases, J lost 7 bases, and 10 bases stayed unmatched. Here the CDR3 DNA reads TGCGCCAGCAGCCCCCCGGGACTAGCGGGAGCAGGTGAGCAGTACTTC. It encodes CASSPPGLAGAGEQYF.

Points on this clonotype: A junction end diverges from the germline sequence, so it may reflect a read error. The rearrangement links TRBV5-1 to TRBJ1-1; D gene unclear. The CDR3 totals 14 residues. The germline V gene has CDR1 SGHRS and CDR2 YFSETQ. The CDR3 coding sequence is TGCGTCAGCAGCTTGGTTCTGGGAGGTACTGAAGCTTTCTTT. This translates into CVSSLVLGGTEAFF.

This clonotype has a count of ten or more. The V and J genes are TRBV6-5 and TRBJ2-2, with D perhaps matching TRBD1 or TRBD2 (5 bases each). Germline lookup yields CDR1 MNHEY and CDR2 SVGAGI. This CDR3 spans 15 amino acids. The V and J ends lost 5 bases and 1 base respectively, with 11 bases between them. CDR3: CASSTFGGNTGELFF. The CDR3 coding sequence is TGTGCCAGCAGTACCTTTGGGGGGAACACCGGGGAGCTGTTTTTT.

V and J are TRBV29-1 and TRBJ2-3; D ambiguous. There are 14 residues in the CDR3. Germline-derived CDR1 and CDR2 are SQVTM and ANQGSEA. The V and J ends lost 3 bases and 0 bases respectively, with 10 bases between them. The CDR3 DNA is TGCAGCGTTGAGGCCGGCACTAGCACAGATACGCAGTATTTT. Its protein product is CSVEAGTSTDTQYF.

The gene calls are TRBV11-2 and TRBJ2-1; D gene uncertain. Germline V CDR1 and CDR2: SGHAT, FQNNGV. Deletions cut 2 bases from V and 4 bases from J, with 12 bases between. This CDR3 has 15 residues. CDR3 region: CASSLRANKYNEQFF. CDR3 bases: TGTGCCAGCAGCTTACGCGCTAATAAGTACAATGAGCAGTTCTTC. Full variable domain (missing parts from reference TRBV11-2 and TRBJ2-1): EAGVAQSPRYKIIEKRQSVAFWCNPISGHATLYWYQQILGQGPKLLIQFQNNGVVDDSQLPKDRFSAERLKGVDSTLKIQPAKLEDSAVYLCASSLRANKYNEQFFGPGTRLTVL.